This T cell receptor (beta chain) was recovered during a study of blood T cell repertoires in COVID-19 (dated by TCRdb to 2020 to 2021). Broadly, across the study: The collaborator samples originated in the United States, Italy and Spain and spanned the acute and convalescent phases of COVID-19. The prospective study material was composed of cDNA or gDNA derived from T cells, B-cell-depleted T cells, or PBMCs. The dataset comprised deeply sampled blood TCRbeta repertoires from subjects exposed to, actively infected with, or recovered from COVID-19. The repertoires were made available in a free public database intended to serve as a resource for research on the immune response to SARS-CoV-2. The samples were drawn from the first 160 participants of the ongoing ImmuneRACE study and from 1,254 subjects provided by 6 global collaborators. A de-identified subject ID, COVID-19 status, age in years and sex were almost always included in the sample metadata. Where available, HLA class I and class II types were obtained from metadata supplied by the sample provider rather than from assay-based typing. The full study reports these points: The amount of clinical and demographic metadata varied by source and participant and was provided uncurated.

Counted from cysteine to phenylalanine, this CDR3 has 11 amino acids. This entry keeps only the CDR3 DNA: 33 bases, framed from base 1. Trimming removed 6 bases from V and 1 base from J, leaving 4 bases between the germline ends. CDR1 DFQATT and CDR2 SNEGSKA are derived from the germline V gene (reference sequence). TCRbeta CDR3 regions were amplified from genomic DNA by means of the immunoSEQ Assay, a bias-controlled multiplex PCR. For the original study's pipeline: The number of nucleated cells in each sample was estimated from the amplification of reference gene primers within the assay. To quantify the absolute abundance of each unique TCRbeta CDR3 rearrangement, sequence reads were collapsed and filtered. For each sample, productive Simpson clonality was calculated by taking the square root of Simpson's diversity index across productive rearrangements. In TCRdb, the immuneACCESS table is reduced to in-frame sequences with V and J assigned. These tables do not hold every clone; where another copy was compared, an unresolved V gene accounts for under half, and the others remain unexplained. D and trimming come from the DNA, and the V and J calls and clone size come from that table. This sample comprises 110,000 or so clones, approximately 80% of them detected only once. Clones ranked in the top ten supply just over 4% of the sample.

The collaborating institutions used their own protocols to collect whole blood in K2EDTA tubes. For TCRbeta analysis, collaborator samples were shipped as frozen whole blood, as isolated PBMCs, or as DNA extracted from either sample type. This clone was observed a single time. The antigen it binds to is not known. Base qualities are not provided; no much larger clone lies one nucleotide away. Sequences were obtained from peripheral blood. The V and J genes are TRBV20-1 and TRBJ1-3; the D gene lacks a confident call. The TCR was taken from a woman in her seventies with acute or convalescent COVID-19. The CDR3 sequence is CSALSGNTIYF. In nucleotides, the sequence is TGCAGTGCCCTGTCTGGAAACACCATATATTTT.